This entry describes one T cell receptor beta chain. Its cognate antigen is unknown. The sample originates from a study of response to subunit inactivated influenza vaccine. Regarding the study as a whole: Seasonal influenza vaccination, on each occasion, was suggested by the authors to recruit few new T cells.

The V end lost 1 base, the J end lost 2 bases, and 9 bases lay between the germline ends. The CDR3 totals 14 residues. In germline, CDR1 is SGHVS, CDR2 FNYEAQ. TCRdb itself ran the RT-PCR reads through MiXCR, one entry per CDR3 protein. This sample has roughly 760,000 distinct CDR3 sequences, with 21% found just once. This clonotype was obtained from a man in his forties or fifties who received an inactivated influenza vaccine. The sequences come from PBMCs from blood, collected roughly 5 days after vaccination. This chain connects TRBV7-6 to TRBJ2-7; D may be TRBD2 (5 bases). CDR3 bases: TGTGCCAGCAGCTTAGAAGCGACTACCTACGAGCAGTACTTC. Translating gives CASSLEATTYEQYF.